A single sample is the source of the 9 T cell receptor beta chains below, sequenced in a study of cytomegalovirus exposure and HLA in healthy donors. The PCR contained 60 Vbeta and 13 Jbeta primers. The data were produced by immunoSEQ multiplex PCR, yet TCRdb's version contains in-frame clones alone and is incomplete. Of around 110,000 clones in the sample, 82% are singletons; the top ten hold approximately 2.5%. The source material was PBMCs. These receptors were taken from a man in his thirties or forties in good health and CMV-seropositive.

V usage is TRBV11-1 and J usage is TRBJ1-5; D is undetermined. Trimming shortened V by 2 bases and J by 7 bases, and 9 bases separated the two germline ends. The CDR3 runs to 13 residues. Per germline, CDR1 SGHAT and CDR2 FQDESV (reference sequence). The CDR3 reads CASSLTGKQPQHF. The CDR3 coding sequence is TGTGCCAGCAGCTTAACGGGAAAGCAGCCCCAGCATTTT. The full variable domain, in which reference TRBV11-1 and TRBJ1-5 provide the parts outside the CDR3, is EAEVAQSPRYKITEKSQAVAFWCDPISGHATLYWYRQILGQGPELLVQFQDESVVDDSQLPKDRFSAERLKGVDSTLKIQPAELGDSAMYLCASSLTGKQPQHFGDGTRLSIL.

The sample holds one count of this clone. The chain employs TRBV10-3 and TRBJ1-1; no firm D call. V shed 0 bases and J shed 1 base, with 15 bases lying between them. This CDR3 is 17 amino acids long. Germline-derived CDR1 and CDR2 are ENHRY and SYGVKD. CDR3 DNA sequence: TGTGCCATCAGTGAGTCCGTCAGTCGAAACCGGAACACTGAAGCTTTCTTT. Encoded protein: CAISESVSRNRNTEAFF.

This clone was observed a few times. The junction departs from germline at one end; a sequencing error may be responsible. The V call is TRBV7-9, the J call TRBJ1-1; 9 nucleotides line up with TRBD1. The germline CDR1 and CDR2 sequences are SEHNR and FQNEAQ (reference sequence). This CDR3 contains 15 residues. The CDR3 DNA follows: TGTTCCAGCAGCCCGCGACAGGGGGGAAACACTGAAGCTTTCTTT. Protein: CSSSPRQGGNTEAFF.

The chain couples TRBV5-8 to TRBJ2-7; D is perhaps TRBD1 (5 bases). The CDR3 has 19 amino acids. Trimming took 4 bases from V and 1 from J, leaving 27 bases between them. The germline V gene encodes CDR1 SGHTS and CDR2 YDEGEE. The CDR3 DNA follows: TGTGCCAGCAGCAGACCCCAAAAGTCCCGGCAGGGAATGTCCTACGAGCAGTACTTC. It yields the protein CASSRPQKSRQGMSYEQYF.

This clone has a single count. The chain employs TRBV4-2 and TRBJ2-3; 7 bases are shared with TRBD2. Germline assignment: CDR1 LGHNA and CDR2 YNFKEQ. The CDR3 contains 18 residues. J lost 1 base, V lost 1 base, and 11 bases had no gene match. The CDR3 DNA follows: TGTGCCAGCAGCCAAGCTCCCGGCGGGGGATTGGGCACAGATACGCAGTATTTT. Protein sequence: CASSQAPGGGLGTDTQYF.

CDR3 sequence reads: CASSLGTGQETQYF. The CDR3 DNA follows: TGTGCCAGCAGCTTAGGCACAGGCCAAGAGACCCAGTACTTC. The chain links TRBV11-2 to TRBJ2-5; possible D gene TRBD1, 5 bases. Per germline, CDR1 SGHAT and CDR2 FQNNGV. This CDR3 has 14 residues. The V end was cut by 1 base, the J end by 1 base, with 7 bases between.

The rearrangement joins TRBV9 to TRBJ1-2, with D maybe TRBD1 (5 bases). The CDR3 has 14 amino acids. Germline CDR1 and CDR2: SGDLS and YYNGEE. Trimming removed 4 bases at V and 0 bases at J, with 10 bases between. The chain's CDR3 is CASSSIGANYGYTF. In DNA, the CDR3 is TGTGCCAGCAGCTCTATAGGGGCTAACTATGGCTACACCTTC.

This chain connects TRBV19 to TRBJ1-5, with 10 positions matching TRBD1. V trimming: 0 bases; J trimming: 6 bases; junction bases outside the gene matches: 5. Germline CDR1 and CDR2: LNHDA and SQIVND (reference sequence). The CDR3 is 16 residues long. CDR3: CASSIDPGQGSQPQHF. In nucleotides, the CDR3 is TGTGCCAGTAGTATAGATCCGGGACAGGGGTCTCAGCCCCAGCATTTT.

This chain uses TRBV6-1 with TRBJ2-5; 12 nucleotides match TRBD2. V lost 2 bases, J lost 5 bases, and 6 bases stayed unmatched. In germline, CDR1 is MNHNS, CDR2 SASEGT. This CDR3 is built from 16 residues. In DNA form, the CDR3 reads TGTGCCAGCAGTGAACATCCTACTAGCGGGGGGGAGACCCAGTACTTC. Amino acid sequence: CASSEHPTSGGETQYF.